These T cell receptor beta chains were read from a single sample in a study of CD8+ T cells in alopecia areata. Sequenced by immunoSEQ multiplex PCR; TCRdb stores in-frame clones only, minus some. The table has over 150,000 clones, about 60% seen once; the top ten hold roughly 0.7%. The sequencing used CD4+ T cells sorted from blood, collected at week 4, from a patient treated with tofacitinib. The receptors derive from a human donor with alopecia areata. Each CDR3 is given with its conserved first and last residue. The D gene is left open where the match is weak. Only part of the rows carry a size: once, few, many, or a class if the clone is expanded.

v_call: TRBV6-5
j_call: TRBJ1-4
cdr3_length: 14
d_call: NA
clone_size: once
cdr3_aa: CASSYRRGDEKLFF
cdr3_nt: TGTGCCAGCAGTTACCGTCGGGGGGATGAAAAACTGTTTTTT

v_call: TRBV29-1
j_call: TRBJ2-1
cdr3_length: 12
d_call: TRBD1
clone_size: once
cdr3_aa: CSVLTGPNEQFF
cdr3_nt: TGCAGCGTTCTGACAGGGCCCAATGAGCAGTTCTTC

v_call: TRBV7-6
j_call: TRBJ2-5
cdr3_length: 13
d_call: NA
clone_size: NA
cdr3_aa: CASASRGGETQYF
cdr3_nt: TGTGCCAGCGCTTCCCGAGGAGGGGAGACCCAGTACTTC

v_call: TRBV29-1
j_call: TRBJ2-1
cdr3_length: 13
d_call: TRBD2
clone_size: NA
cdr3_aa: CSAGTRLSREQFF
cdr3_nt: TGCAGCGCCGGGACTAGACTCTCCCGGGAGCAGTTCTTC

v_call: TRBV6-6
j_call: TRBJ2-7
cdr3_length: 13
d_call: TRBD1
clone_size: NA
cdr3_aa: CASTQGQVGEQYF
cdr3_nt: TGTGCCAGCACCCAAGGACAGGTAGGGGAGCAGTACTTC

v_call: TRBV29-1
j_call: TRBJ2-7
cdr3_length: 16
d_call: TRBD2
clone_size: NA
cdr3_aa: CSVGRGIAGGIYEQYF
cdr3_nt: TGCAGCGTTGGCAGGGGGATAGCGGGAGGCATCTACGAGCAGTACTTC

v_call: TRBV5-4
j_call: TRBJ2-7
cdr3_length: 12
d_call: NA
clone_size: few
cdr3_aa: CATSRGLYEQYF
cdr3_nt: TGTGCCACCTCCCGCGGGCTCTACGAGCAGTACTTC

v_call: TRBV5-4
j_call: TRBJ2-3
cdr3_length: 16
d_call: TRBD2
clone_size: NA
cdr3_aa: CASSEEPGLAINTQYF
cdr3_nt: TGTGCCAGCAGCGAAGAACCGGGACTAGCGATAAATACGCAGTATTTT

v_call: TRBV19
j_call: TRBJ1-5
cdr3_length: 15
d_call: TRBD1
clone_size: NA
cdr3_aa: CASSIGAGGFQPQHF
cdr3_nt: TGTGCCAGTAGTATAGGGGCAGGGGGCTTTCAGCCCCAGCATTTT

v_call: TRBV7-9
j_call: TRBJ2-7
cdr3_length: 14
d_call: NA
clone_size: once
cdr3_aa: CASSLGSSRDEQYF
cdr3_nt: TGTGCCAGCAGCTTGGGAAGTAGTCGCGACGAGCAGTACTTC

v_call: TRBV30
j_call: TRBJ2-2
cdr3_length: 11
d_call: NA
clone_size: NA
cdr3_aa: CAWSVFRELFF
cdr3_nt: TGTGCCTGGAGTGTGTTCCGGGAGCTGTTTTTT

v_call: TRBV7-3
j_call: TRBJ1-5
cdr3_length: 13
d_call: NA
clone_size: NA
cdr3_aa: CASSLRVGQPQHF
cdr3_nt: TGTGCCAGCAGCCTTCGAGTCGGTCAGCCCCAGCATTTT

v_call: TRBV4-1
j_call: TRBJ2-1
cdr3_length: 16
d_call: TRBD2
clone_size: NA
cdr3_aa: CASSQAELAGYNEQFF
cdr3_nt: TGCGCCAGCAGCCAAGCTGAACTAGCGGGGTACAATGAGCAGTTCTTC

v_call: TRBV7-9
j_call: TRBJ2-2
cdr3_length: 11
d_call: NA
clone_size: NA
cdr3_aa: CASAPSGELFF
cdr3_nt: TGTGCCAGCGCACCCTCCGGGGAGCTGTTTTTT

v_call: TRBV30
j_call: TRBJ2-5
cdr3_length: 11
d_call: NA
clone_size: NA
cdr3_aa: CAWEHQETQYF
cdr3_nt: TGTGCCTGGGAACATCAAGAGACCCAGTACTTC

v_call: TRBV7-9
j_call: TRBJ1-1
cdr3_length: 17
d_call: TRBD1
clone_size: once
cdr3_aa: CASNQPGQGNLNTEAFF
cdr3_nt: TGTGCCAGCAATCAACCGGGACAGGGAAACTTGAACACTGAAGCTTTCTTT

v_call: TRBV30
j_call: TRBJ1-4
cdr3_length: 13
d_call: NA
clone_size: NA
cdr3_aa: CAWNARVGEKLFF
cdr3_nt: TGTGCCTGGAACGCTAGGGTGGGTGAAAAACTGTTTTTT

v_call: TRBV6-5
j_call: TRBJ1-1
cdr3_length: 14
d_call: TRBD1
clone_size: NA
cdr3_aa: CASRINRGRGEAFF
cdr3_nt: TGTGCCAGCCGCATAAACAGGGGGCGAGGAGAAGCTTTCTTT

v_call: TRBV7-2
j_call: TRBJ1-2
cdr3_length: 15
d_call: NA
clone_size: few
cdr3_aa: CASSLIGAASYGYTF
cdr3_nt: TGTGCCAGCAGCTTAATTGGTGCAGCCAGCTATGGCTACACCTTC

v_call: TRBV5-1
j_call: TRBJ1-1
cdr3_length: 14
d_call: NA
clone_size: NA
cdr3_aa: CASSLSRANTEAFF
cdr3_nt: TGCGCCAGCAGCTTGAGTCGGGCGAACACTGAAGCTTTCTTT

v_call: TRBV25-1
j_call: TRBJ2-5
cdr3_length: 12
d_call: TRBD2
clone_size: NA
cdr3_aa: CASQSGSAVQYF
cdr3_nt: TGTGCCAGCCAAAGCGGGAGTGCGGTCCAGTACTTC

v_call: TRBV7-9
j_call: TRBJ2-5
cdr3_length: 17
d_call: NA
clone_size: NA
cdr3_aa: CASSLPPLAGGRETQYF
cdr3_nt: TGTGCCAGCAGCTTACCACCCTTGGCAGGCGGCCGGGAGACCCAGTACTTC

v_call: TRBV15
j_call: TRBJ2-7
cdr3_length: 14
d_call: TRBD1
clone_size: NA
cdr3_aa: CATSRETGPYEQYF
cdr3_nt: TGTGCCACCAGCAGAGAGACAGGGCCCTACGAGCAGTACTTC

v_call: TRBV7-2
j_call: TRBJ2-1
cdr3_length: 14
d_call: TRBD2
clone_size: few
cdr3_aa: CASSIGTSFHEQFF
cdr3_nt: TGTGCCAGCAGCATCGGGACTAGCTTCCATGAGCAGTTCTTC

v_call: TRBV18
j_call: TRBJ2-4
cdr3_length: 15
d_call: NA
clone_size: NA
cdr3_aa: CASSPRLVAKNIQYF
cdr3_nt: TGTGCCAGCTCACCACGGCTCGTAGCCAAAAACATTCAGTACTTC

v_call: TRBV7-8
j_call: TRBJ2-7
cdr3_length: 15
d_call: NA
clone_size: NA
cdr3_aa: CASSLLGGSSYEQYF
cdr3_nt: TGTGCCAGCAGCTTATTAGGCGGCAGCTCCTACGAGCAGTACTTC

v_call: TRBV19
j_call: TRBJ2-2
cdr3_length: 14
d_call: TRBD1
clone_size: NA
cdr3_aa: CASSRRQGAGELFF
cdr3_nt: TGTGCCAGTAGTAGGCGACAGGGGGCCGGGGAGCTGTTTTTT